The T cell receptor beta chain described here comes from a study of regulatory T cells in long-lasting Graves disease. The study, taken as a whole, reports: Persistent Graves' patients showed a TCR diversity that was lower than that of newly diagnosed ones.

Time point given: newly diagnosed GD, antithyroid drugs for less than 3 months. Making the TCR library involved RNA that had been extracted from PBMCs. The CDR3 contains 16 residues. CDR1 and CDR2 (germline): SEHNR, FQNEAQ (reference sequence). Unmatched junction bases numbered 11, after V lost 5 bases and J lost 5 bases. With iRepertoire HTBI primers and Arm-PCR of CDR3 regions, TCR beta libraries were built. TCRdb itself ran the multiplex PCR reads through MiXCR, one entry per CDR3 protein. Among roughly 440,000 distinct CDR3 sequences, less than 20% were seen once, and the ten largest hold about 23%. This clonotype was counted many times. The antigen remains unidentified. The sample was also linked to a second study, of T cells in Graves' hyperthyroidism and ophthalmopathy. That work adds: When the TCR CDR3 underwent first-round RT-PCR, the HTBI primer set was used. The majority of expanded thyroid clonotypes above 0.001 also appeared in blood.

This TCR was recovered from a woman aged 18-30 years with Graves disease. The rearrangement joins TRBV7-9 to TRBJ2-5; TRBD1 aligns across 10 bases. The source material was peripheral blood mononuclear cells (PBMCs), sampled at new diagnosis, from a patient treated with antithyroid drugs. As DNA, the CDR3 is TGTGCCAGCAGCATGGGACAGGGGATTGTGGTGGAGACCCAGTACTTC. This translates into CASSMGQGIVVETQYF.